This T cell receptor (beta chain) emerged from a study of blood T cell repertoires in COVID-19. About the research overall: Italy, Spain and the United States were the sources of the convalescent and acute COVID-19 samples. The analysed material was cDNA or gDNA that came from T cells, B-cell-depleted T cells, or PBMCs.

Only in-frame clones appear in the TCRdb table, and some are missing; sequencing was by immunoSEQ multiplex PCR. The top ten hold 2.4% of the sample, which has approximately 140,000 clones, about 80% seen once. The V gene's germline CDR1 is MNHEY and CDR2 SVGAGI. The CDR3 covers 15 residues. V lost 2 bases to trimming and J lost 0 bases; unmatched junction nucleotides: 3. Sample: PBMCs or T cells enriched from blood (not recorded which). This receptor was identified in a man aged 35 to 55 with acute COVID-19. This chain uses TRBV6-5 with TRBJ1-1, with 7 bases fitting TRBD1. CDR3 sequence (DNA): TGTGCCAGCAGTTACCAGGGGGGAGTGAACACTGAAGCTTTCTTT. It specifies CASSYQGGVNTEAFF.